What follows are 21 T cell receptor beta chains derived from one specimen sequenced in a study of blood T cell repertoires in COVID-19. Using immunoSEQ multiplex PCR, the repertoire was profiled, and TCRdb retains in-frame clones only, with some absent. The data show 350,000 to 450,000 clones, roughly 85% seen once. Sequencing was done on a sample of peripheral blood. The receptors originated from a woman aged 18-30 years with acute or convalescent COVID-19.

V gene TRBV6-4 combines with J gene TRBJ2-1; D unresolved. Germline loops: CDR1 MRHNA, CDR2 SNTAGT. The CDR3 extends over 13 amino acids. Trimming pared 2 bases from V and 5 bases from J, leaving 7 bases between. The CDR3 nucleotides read TGTGCCAGCAGTGACCAACAACACAATGAGCAGTTCTTC. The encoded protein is CASSDQQHNEQFF.

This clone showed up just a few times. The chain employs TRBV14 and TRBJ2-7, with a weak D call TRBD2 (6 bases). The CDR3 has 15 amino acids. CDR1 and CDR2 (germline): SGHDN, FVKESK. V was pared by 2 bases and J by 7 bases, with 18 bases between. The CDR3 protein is CASSQPLRGAGEQYF. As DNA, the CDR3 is TGTGCCAGCAGCCAACCCCTTCGAGGGGCGGGGGAGCAGTACTTC.

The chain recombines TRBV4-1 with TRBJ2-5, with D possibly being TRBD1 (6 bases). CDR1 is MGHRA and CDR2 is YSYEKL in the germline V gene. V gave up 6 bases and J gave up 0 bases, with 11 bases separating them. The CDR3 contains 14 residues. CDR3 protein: CASRQGNDQETQYF. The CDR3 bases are TGCGCCAGCAGGCAGGGGAACGACCAAGAGACCCAGTACTTC.

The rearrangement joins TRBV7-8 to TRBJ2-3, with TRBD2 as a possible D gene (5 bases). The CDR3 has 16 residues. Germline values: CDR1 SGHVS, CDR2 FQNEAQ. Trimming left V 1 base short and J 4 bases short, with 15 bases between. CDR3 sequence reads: CASSLVSGGGADTQYF. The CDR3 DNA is TGTGCCAGCAGCTTAGTCAGCGGAGGTGGGGCAGATACGCAGTATTTT.

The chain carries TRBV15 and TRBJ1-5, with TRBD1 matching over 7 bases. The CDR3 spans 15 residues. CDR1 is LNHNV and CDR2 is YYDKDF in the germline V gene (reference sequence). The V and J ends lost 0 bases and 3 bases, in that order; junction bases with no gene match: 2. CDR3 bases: TGTGCCACCAGCAGAGATGGACAGGACAATCAGCCCCAGCATTTT. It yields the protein CATSRDGQDNQPQHF.

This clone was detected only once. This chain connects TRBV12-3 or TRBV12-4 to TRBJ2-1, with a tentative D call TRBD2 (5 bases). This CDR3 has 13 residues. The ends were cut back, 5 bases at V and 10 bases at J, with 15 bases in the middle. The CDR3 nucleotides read TGTGCCAGCAGTCTCCCGGGGATTTCAGAGCAGTTCTTC. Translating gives CASSLPGISEQFF.

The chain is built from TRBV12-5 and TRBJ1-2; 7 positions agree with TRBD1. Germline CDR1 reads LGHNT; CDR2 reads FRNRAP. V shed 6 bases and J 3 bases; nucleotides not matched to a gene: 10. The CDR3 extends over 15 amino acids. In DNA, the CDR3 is TGTGCTAGTGGGCAACTTAACGGACAGGACTATGGCTACACCTTC. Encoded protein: CASGQLNGQDYGYTF.

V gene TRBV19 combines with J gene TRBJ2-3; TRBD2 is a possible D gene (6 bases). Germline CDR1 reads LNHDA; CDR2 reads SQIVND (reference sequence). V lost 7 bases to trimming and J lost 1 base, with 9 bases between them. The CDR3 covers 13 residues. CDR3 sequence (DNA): TGTGCCAGTACCGAGCGGGGCACAGATACGCAGTATTTT. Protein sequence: CASTERGTDTQYF.

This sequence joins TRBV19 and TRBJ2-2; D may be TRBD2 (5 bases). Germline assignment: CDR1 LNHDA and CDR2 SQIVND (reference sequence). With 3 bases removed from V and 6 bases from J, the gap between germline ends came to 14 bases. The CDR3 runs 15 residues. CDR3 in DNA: TGTGCCAGTAGTATCAACATCGGGGTGGCCGGGGAGCTGTTTTTT. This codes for CASSINIGVAGELFF.

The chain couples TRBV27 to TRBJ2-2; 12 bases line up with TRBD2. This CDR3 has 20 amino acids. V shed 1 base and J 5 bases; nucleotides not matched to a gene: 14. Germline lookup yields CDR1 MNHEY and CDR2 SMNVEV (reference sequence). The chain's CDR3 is CASSLYWGGGTSGSTGELFF. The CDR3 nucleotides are TGTGCCAGCAGTTTATATTGGGGGGGCGGGACTAGCGGGTCTACCGGGGAGCTGTTTTTT.

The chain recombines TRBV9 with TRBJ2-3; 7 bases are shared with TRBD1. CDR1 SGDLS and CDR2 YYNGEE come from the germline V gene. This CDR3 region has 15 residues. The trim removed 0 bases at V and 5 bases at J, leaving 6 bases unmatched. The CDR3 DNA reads TGTGCCAGCAGCGTAGAGGGGGCGTTGGGAGATACGCAGTATTTT. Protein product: CASSVEGALGDTQYF.

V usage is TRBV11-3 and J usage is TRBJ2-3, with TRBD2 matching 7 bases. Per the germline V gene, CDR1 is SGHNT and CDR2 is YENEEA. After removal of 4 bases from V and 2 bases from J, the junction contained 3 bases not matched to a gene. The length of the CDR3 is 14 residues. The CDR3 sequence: CASSSSGITDTQYF. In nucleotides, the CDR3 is TGTGCCAGCAGCTCTAGCGGAATCACAGATACGCAGTATTTT.

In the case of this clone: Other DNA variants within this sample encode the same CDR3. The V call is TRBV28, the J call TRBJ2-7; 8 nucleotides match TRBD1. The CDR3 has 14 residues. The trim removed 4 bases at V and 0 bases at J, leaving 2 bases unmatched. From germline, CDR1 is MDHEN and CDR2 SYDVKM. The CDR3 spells CASSSGTGSYEQYF. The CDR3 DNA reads TGTGCCAGCAGTTCCGGGACAGGCTCCTACGAGCAGTACTTC.

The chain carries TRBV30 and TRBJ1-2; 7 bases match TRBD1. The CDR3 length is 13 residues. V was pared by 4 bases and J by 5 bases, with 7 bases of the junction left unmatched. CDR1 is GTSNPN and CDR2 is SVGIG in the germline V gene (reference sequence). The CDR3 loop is CAWNPGTEYGYTF. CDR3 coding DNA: TGTGCCTGGAACCCCGGGACAGAATATGGCTACACCTTC.

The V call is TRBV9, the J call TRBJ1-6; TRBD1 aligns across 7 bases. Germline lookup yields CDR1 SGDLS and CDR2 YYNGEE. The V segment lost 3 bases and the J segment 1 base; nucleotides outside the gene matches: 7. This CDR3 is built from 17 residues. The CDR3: CASSANRGGSYNSPLHF. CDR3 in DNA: TGTGCCAGCAGCGCCAACAGGGGAGGATCCTATAATTCACCCCTCCACTTT.

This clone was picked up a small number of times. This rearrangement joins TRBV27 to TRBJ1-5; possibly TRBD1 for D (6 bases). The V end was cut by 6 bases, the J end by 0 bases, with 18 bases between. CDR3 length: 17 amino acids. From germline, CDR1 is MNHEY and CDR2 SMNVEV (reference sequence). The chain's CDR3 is CASSPISGTYSNQPQHF. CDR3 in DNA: TGTGCCAGCAGCCCGATTTCCGGGACATATAGCAATCAGCCCCAGCATTTT.

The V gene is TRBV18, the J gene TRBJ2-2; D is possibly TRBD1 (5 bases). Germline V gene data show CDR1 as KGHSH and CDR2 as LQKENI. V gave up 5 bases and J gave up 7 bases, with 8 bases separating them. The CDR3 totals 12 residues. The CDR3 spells CASSKGDGELFF. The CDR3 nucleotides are TGTGCCAGCTCAAAAGGGGACGGGGAGCTGTTTTTT.

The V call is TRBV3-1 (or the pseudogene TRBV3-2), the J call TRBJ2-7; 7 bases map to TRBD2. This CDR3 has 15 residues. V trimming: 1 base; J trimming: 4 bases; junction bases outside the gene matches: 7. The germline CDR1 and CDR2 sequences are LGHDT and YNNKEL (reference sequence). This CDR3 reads CASSQGGGEGYEQYF. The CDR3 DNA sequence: TGTGCCAGCAGCCAAGGGGGGGGAGAAGGTTACGAGCAGTACTTC.

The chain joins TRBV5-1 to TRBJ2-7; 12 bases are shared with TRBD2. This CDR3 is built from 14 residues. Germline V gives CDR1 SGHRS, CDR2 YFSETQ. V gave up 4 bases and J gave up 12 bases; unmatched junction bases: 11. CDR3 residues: CASSDGTSGSVGYF. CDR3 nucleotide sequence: TGCGCCAGCAGCGACGGGACTAGCGGGTCCGTCGGGTACTTC.

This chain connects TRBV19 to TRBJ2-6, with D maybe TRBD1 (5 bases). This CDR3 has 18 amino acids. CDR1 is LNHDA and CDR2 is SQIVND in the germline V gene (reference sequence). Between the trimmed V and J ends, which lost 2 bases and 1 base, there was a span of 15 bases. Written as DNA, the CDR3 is TGTGCCAGTAGTATACAAGCAGGGATGAGTTCTGGGGCCAACGTCCTGACTTTC. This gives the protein CASSIQAGMSSGANVLTF.

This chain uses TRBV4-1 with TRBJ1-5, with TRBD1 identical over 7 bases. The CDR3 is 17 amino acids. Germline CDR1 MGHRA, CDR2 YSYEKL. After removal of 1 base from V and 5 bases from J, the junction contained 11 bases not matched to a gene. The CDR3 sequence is CASSQVVLGDRYQPQHF. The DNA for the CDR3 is TGCGCCAGCAGCCAAGTTGTTCTAGGGGACAGATATCAGCCCCAGCATTTT.